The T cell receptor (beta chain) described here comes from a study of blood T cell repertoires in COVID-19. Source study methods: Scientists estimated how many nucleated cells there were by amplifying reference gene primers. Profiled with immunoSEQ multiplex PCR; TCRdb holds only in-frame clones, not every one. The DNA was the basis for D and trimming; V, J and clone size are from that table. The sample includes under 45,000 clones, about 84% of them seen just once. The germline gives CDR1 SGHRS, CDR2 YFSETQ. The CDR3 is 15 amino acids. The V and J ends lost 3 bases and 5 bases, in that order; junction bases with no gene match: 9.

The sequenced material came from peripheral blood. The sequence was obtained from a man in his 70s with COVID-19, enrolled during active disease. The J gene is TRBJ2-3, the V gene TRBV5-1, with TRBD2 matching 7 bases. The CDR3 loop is CASSWAGVSGDTQYF. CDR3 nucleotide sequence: TGCGCCAGCAGCTGGGCGGGGGTGTCAGGAGATACGCAGTATTTT.